What follows are 30 T cell receptor beta chains derived from one specimen sequenced in a study of blood T cell repertoires in COVID-19. TCRdb's copy holds only in-frame clones and misses some; the assay was immunoSEQ multiplex PCR. The sample contains more than 95,000 clones, around 76% of which appear only once. The sequencing sample was made of peripheral blood. These receptor sequences come from a man in his 60s with acute or convalescent COVID-19.

Notes on this clone: This specimen includes other DNA sequences encoding the same CDR3. The chain employs TRBV3-1 (or the pseudogene TRBV3-2) and TRBJ1-2, with a possible D match to TRBD1 (6 bases). Germline CDR1 is LGHDT and CDR2 is YNNKEL (reference sequence). The CDR3 contains 12 residues. V lost 4 bases and J lost 8, with 11 bases in between. CDR3 sequence reads: CASSLRTDGYTF. The CDR3 DNA reads as TGTGCCAGCAGCCTCAGGACAGACGGCTACACCTTC.

The chain has TRBV3-1 (or the pseudogene TRBV3-2) and TRBJ2-3; 7 positions agree with TRBD1. The CDR3 consists of 16 residues. V gave up 2 bases and J gave up 2 bases; unmatched junction bases: 7. The germline V gene encodes CDR1 LGHDT and CDR2 YNNKEL (reference sequence). The CDR3 DNA reads TGTGCCAGCAGCCAATCTCGGGACAGAATCACAGATACGCAGTATTTT. Protein: CASSQSRDRITDTQYF.

This clone was seen only a few times. V and J are TRBV29-1 and TRBJ1-1; D is perhaps TRBD1 (5 bases). V lost 1 base and J lost 1, with 10 bases in between. Germline values: CDR1 SQVTM, CDR2 ANQGSEA. The length of the CDR3 is 14 residues. The CDR3 nucleotides read TGCAGCGTTGAAGGAAGGGGCAGGAACACTGAAGCTTTCTTT. It encodes CSVEGRGRNTEAFF.

The chain has TRBV5-1 and TRBJ2-3, with TRBD2 identical over 10 bases. The CDR3 spans 20 residues. The germline V gene has CDR1 SGHRS and CDR2 YFSETQ. V was clipped by 4 bases and J by 4 bases; unmatched bases: 21. CDR3 amino acids: CASSPLSWLAGAFASDTQYF. The CDR3 DNA is TGCGCCAGCAGCCCTCTTTCCTGGCTAGCGGGAGCTTTCGCCTCAGATACGCAGTATTTT.

This clone is a singleton in its sample. The chain recombines TRBV5-1 with TRBJ1-2; the match to TRBD1 covers 8 bases. V dropped 0 bases and J dropped 4; count of bases not matched to a gene: 8. The CDR3 runs to 16 residues. The germline CDR1 and CDR2 sequences are SGHRS and YFSETQ. CDR3: CASSLAGQGATYGYTF. The CDR3 region has the DNA TGCGCCAGCAGCTTGGCGGGGCAGGGGGCCACCTATGGCTACACCTTC.

The chain uses TRBV6-6 and TRBJ1-2, with D possibly TRBD1 on 6 matching bases. The CDR3 consists of 11 residues. Trimming stripped 6 bases from V and 8 bases from J, with 10 bases between. Germline values: CDR1 MNHNY, CDR2 SVGAGI (reference sequence). Here the CDR3 DNA reads TGTGCCAGCAGATACCAGGGGGGCTACACCTTC. Translated: CASRYQGGYTF.

The chain is built from TRBV6-6 and TRBJ1-2; TRBD1 aligns across 9 bases. V was clipped by 5 bases and J by 7 bases; unmatched bases: 8. Looked up from germline, CDR1 is MNHNY and CDR2 is SVGAGI (reference sequence). This CDR3 is 14 amino acids long. CDR3 nucleotide sequence: TGTGCCAGCAGTCCCCCCGGGACAGGGCCTGGCTACACCTTC. Translated, it gives CASSPPGTGPGYTF.

The rearrangement links TRBV13 to TRBJ1-1; D ambiguous. Trimming shortened V by 4 bases and J by 5 bases, and 8 bases separated the two germline ends. The CDR3 sequence is 12 residues long. Germline V gives CDR1 PRHDT, CDR2 FYEKMQ (reference sequence). Here the CDR3 reads CASSSPATEAFF. In DNA, the CDR3 is TGTGCCAGCAGCTCCCCCGCGACTGAAGCTTTCTTT.

The chain employs TRBV9 and TRBJ1-6; 8 nucleotides line up with TRBD1. The CDR3 is 16 amino acids. V trimming: 2 bases; J trimming: 7 bases; junction bases outside the gene matches: 8. From germline, CDR1 is SGDLS and CDR2 YYNGEE. CDR3 nucleotides: TGTGCCAGCAGCGTCACTTTGACAGGGGAGAATTCACCCCTCCACTTT. Its translation: CASSVTLTGENSPLHF.

The rearrangement links TRBV25-1 to TRBJ1-4; 7 bases map to TRBD1. Germline lookup yields CDR1 MGHDK and CDR2 SYGVNS. V lost 6 bases to trimming and J lost 8 bases; unmatched junction nucleotides: 6. The CDR3 totals 13 residues. This chain's CDR3 is CASRRAGGEKLFF. For the CDR3, the DNA is TGTGCCAGCAGGAGGGCAGGGGGAGAAAAACTGTTTTTT.

The rearrangement uses TRBV24-1 and TRBJ2-5, with 8 bases matching TRBD2. The CDR3 length is 18 residues. Trimming removed 3 bases from V and 2 bases from J; junction bases left unmatched: 13. Germline V CDR1 and CDR2: KGHDR, SFDVKD. The CDR3 sequence: CATSDPSVSGGHQETQYF. The DNA of the CDR3 is TGTGCCACCAGTGATCCATCAGTCAGCGGGGGTCATCAAGAGACCCAGTACTTC.

This clone has more than one count but fewer than ten. The chain's CDR3 is CASSQGTEKNIQYF. CDR3 in DNA: TGCGCCAGCAGCCAAGGGACAGAAAAAAACATTCAGTACTTC. The chain joins TRBV5-1 to TRBJ2-4; 7 nucleotides agree with TRBD1. This CDR3 region has 14 residues. With 4 bases clipped from V and 4 bases from J, the junction kept 5 bases outside the gene matches. Germline CDR1 SGHRS, CDR2 YFSETQ.

The V call is TRBV5-1, the J call TRBJ1-2, with 7 positions matching TRBD1. Germline trimming cut 1 base from V and 6 bases from J; bases unmatched to any gene: 6. The CDR3 is 14 residues long. Germline lookup yields CDR1 SGHRS and CDR2 YFSETQ. In DNA form, the CDR3 reads TGCGCCAGCAGCTTGAGTACAGGGGAGAATGGCTACACCTTC. It yields the protein CASSLSTGENGYTF. Full variable domain (rest looked up from reference TRBV5-1 and TRBJ1-2): KAGVTQTPRYLIKTRGQQVTLSCSPISGHRSVSWYQQTPGQGLQFLFEYFSETQRNKGNFPGRFSGRQFSNSRSEMNVSTLELGDSALYLCASSLSTGENGYTFGSGTRLTVV.

The gene calls are TRBV5-1 and TRBJ2-1, with 13 bases lining up with TRBD2. Germline V lookup: CDR1 SGHRS, CDR2 YFSETQ. CDR3 length: 16 residues. V lost 4 bases to trimming and J lost 9 bases; unmatched junction nucleotides: 10. The CDR3 reads CASSGTLAGGPGEQFF. DNA of the CDR3: TGCGCCAGCAGCGGCACACTAGCGGGAGGGCCTGGTGAGCAGTTCTTC. Using reference TRBV5-1 and TRBJ2-1 for the parts outside the CDR3, the full variable domain is KAGVTQTPRYLIKTRGQQVTLSCSPISGHRSVSWYQQTPGQGLQFLFEYFSETQRNKGNFPGRFSGRQFSNSRSEMNVSTLELGDSALYLCASSGTLAGGPGEQFFGPGTRLTVL.

The rearrangement joins TRBV18 to TRBJ2-5; 7 bases map to TRBD1. CDR1 is KGHSH, CDR2 LQKENI, per germline. This CDR3 has 14 amino acids. The ends lost 4 bases at V and 2 bases at J; junction bases unmatched: 4. This chain's CDR3 is CASSRQGSQETQYF. CDR3 nucleotides: TGTGCCAGCTCACGACAGGGTTCACAAGAGACCCAGTACTTC.

The genes are TRBV7-9 and TRBJ1-1; TRBD1 is a possible D gene (6 bases). Germline-derived CDR1 and CDR2 are SEHNR and FQNEAQ (reference sequence). The V end lost 1 base, the J end lost 2 bases, and 11 bases lay between the germline ends. This CDR3 region has 15 residues. CDR3 region: CASSLGKGGNTEAFF. In nucleotides, the CDR3 is TGTGCCAGCAGCTTAGGGAAAGGGGGAAACACTGAAGCTTTCTTT.

This clone was detected a few times. Written as DNA, the CDR3 is TGCGCCAGCAGCGAACAGGGTGCTAACTATGGCTACACCTTC. Its translation is CASSEQGANYGYTF. The rearrangement uses TRBV5-1 and TRBJ1-2; a weak D match, TRBD1 (6 bases). Germline CDR1 SGHRS, CDR2 YFSETQ. The CDR3 has 14 amino acids. The V gene lost 4 bases and the J gene lost 0 bases, with 10 bases spanning the gap.

The chain joins TRBV5-1 to TRBJ2-7, with 10 bases that match TRBD2. J lost 2 bases, V lost 1 base, and 3 bases had no gene match. This CDR3 is 15 amino acids long. Germline loops: CDR1 SGHRS, CDR2 YFSETQ. The CDR3, as DNA: TGCGCCAGCAGCTTGACTAGCGGGGCGGCCTACGAGCAGTACTTC. This encodes CASSLTSGAAYEQYF.

This chain joins TRBV6-6 and TRBJ1-5; 7 nucleotides line up with TRBD1. With 7 bases clipped from V and 0 bases from J, the junction kept 3 bases outside the gene matches. The CDR3 length is 14 residues. Germline-derived CDR1 and CDR2 are MNHNY and SVGAGI (reference sequence). The CDR3 spells CASKDRYSNQPQHF. The CDR3 DNA reads TGTGCCAGCAAGGACAGGTATAGCAATCAGCCCCAGCATTTT.

This chain links TRBV25-1 with TRBJ1-5; D gene ambiguous. Germline CDR1 is MGHDK and CDR2 is SYGVNS. Trimming took 5 bases from V and 4 from J, leaving 9 bases between them. This CDR3 is built from 13 residues. CDR3 in amino acids: CASSQAGNQPQHF. The CDR3 bases are TGTGCCAGCAGTCAAGCGGGGAATCAGCCCCAGCATTTT.

The V call is TRBV6-4, the J call TRBJ1-5; 10 bases align to TRBD1. V dropped 11 bases and J dropped 2; count of bases not matched to a gene: 6. Germline V gene lookup returns CDR1 MRHNA and CDR2 SNTAGT. The CDR3 covers 14 residues. Written as DNA, the CDR3 is TGTGCCCCCGCCGGGACAGGGGGCAATCAGCCCCAGCATTTT. Translation gives CAPAGTGGNQPQHF.

The chain combines TRBV12-5 with TRBJ2-2, with a tentative D call TRBD1 (6 bases). CDR1 and CDR2 (germline): LGHNT, FRNRAP. With 2 bases removed from V and 7 bases from J, the gap between germline ends came to 11 bases. The CDR3 is 14 amino acids. The CDR3 nucleotides are TGTGCTAGTGGTTTGTTCAGGGGAATCGGGGAGCTGTTTTTT. Amino acids: CASGLFRGIGELFF.

This rearrangement joins TRBV2 to TRBJ1-1; a weak D match, TRBD1 (5 bases). The CDR3 runs to 12 residues. Germline CDR1 SNHLY, CDR2 FYNNEI. Trimming removed 11 bases from V and 4 bases from J, with 14 bases in between. In DNA form, the CDR3 reads TGTGCCTCAGTCGGGGGGGGCACTGAAGCTTTCTTT. Translated, it gives CASVGGGTEAFF.

The chain carries TRBV3-1 (or the pseudogene TRBV3-2) and TRBJ1-2; 7 bases align to TRBD1. From germline, CDR1 is LGHDT and CDR2 YNNKEL (reference sequence). The V and J ends lost 1 base and 4 bases, in that order; junction bases with no gene match: 9. The CDR3 sequence is 16 residues long. The CDR3 is CASSQAPPGGSYGYTF. The CDR3 DNA reads TGTGCCAGCAGCCAAGCCCCCCCAGGGGGGAGCTATGGCTACACCTTC.

The CDR3 DNA reads as TGCGCCAGCAGGCCTACCCCGAACACTGAAGCTTTCTTT. Its protein product is CASRPTPNTEAFF. V usage is TRBV5-1 and J usage is TRBJ1-1, with D unclear. Germline CDR1 is SGHRS and CDR2 is YFSETQ. The length of the CDR3 is 13 residues. V gave up 5 bases and J gave up 1 base, with 9 bases separating them.

The chain couples TRBV27 to TRBJ1-2; TRBD1 matches at 10 bases. J lost 6 bases, V lost 2 bases, and 6 bases had no gene match. The CDR3 extends over 15 amino acids. From germline, CDR1 is MNHEY and CDR2 SMNVEV (reference sequence). CDR3 DNA sequence: TGTGCCAGCAGTTTAGGACAGGGGGTTTTCGATGGCTACACCTTC. It codes for CASSLGQGVFDGYTF.

The V call is TRBV5-5, the J call TRBJ2-3; 7 bases line up with TRBD2. The CDR3 has 17 amino acids. Germline assignment: CDR1 SGHKS and CDR2 YYEKEE (reference sequence). V shed 4 bases and J 1 base; nucleotides not matched to a gene: 12. The CDR3 reads CASSIGLGGVGTDTQYF. Written as DNA, the CDR3 is TGTGCCAGCAGCATCGGCTTGGGGGGGGTAGGCACAGATACGCAGTATTTT.

The J gene is TRBJ1-5, the V gene TRBV20-1; the D is unclear. CDR1 is DFQATT and CDR2 is SNEGSKA in the germline V gene (reference sequence). V lost 3 bases and J 3 bases, leaving 12 bases between the germline ends. This CDR3 comprises 14 residues. The CDR3 spells CSASPSIVNQPQHF. As DNA, the CDR3 is TGCAGTGCTAGTCCTTCCATAGTCAATCAGCCCCAGCATTTT.

V and J are TRBV7-8 and TRBJ1-5; 10 nucleotides match TRBD1. This CDR3 contains 19 residues. Germline V lookup: CDR1 SGHVS, CDR2 FQNEAQ. The ends lost 2 bases at V and 2 bases at J; junction bases unmatched: 12. The CDR3: CASSLNWVGQGVGNQPQHF. In nucleotides, the CDR3 is TGTGCCAGCAGCTTAAATTGGGTCGGACAGGGGGTCGGCAATCAGCCCCAGCATTTT.

J is TRBJ2-1 and V is TRBV5-1, with unresolved D. CDR3 length equals 11 residues. The V end lost 4 bases, the J end lost 8 bases, and 7 bases lay between the germline ends. CDR1 is SGHRS, CDR2 YFSETQ, per germline. The CDR3 region is CASSATYEQFF. The DNA of the CDR3 is TGCGCCAGCAGCGCCACATATGAGCAGTTCTTC.